The next 4 T cell receptor beta chains were all read from a single sample in a study of identical twins. TCRdb itself ran the 5' RACE reads through MiXCR, one entry per CDR3 protein. This sample has hundreds of thousands of distinct CDR3 sequences, with 5.5% to 6.5% found just once. Sequencing input: naive T cells sorted from blood. Receptors were obtained from a young man in good health.

This clonotype appeared many times. The chain couples TRBV28 to TRBJ2-7; D is undetermined. Trimming cost V 3 bases and J 5 bases, with 11 bases left between them. This CDR3 is built from 13 residues. From germline, CDR1 is MDHEN and CDR2 SYDVKM. Written as DNA, the CDR3 is TGTGCCAGCAGTTTGGTCCCGGTACACGAGCAGTACTTC. This translates into CASSLVPVHEQYF.

The V call is TRBV2, the J call TRBJ2-7; D is unclear. Germline CDR1 SNHLY, CDR2 FYNNEI. The CDR3 spans 12 residues. Deletions cut 8 bases from V and 1 base from J, with 9 bases between. CDR3 coding DNA: TGTGCCAGCCTGTTACTTTCCTACGAGCAGTACTTC. Protein sequence: CASLLLSYEQYF.

The J gene is TRBJ1-4, the V gene TRBV6-5, with D maybe TRBD1 (6 bases). The germline CDR1 and CDR2 sequences are MNHEY and SVGAGI. The CDR3 contains 18 residues. The V end lost 4 bases, the J end lost 0 bases, and 18 bases lay between the germline ends. DNA of the CDR3: TGTGCCAGCAGTTCAACAGGGTCAAATTTTGCAACTAATGAAAAACTGTTTTTT. Protein product: CASSSTGSNFATNEKLFF.

J is TRBJ2-1 and V is TRBV3-1, with 7 nucleotides matching TRBD1. The CDR3 runs to 16 residues. Germline V CDR1 and CDR2: LGHDT, YNNKEL (reference sequence). Trimming at V came to 1 base and at J to 7 bases, leaving 10 bases not matched to a gene. CDR3 in DNA: TGTGCCAGCAGCCAAGTGGTAGGGGGCGCAGAAAATGAGCAGTTCTTC. It codes for CASSQVVGGAENEQFF.